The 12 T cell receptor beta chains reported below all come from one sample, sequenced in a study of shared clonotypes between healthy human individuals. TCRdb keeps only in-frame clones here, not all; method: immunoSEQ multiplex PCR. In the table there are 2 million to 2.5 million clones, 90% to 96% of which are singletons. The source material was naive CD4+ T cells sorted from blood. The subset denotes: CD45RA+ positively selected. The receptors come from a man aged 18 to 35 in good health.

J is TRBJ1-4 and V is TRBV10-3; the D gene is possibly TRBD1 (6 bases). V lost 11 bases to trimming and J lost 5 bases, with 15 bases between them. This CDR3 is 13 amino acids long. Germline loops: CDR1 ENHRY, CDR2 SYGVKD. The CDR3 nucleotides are TGTGCCGTCCAGGGGTCGGTGAATGAAAAACTGTTTTTT. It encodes CAVQGSVNEKLFF.

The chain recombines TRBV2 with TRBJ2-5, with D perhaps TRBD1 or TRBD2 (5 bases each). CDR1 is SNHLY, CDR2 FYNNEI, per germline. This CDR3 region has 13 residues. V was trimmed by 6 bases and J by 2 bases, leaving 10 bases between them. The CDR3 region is CASSRGRQETQYF. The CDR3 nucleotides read TGTGCCAGCAGCCGGGGACGACAAGAGACCCAGTACTTC.

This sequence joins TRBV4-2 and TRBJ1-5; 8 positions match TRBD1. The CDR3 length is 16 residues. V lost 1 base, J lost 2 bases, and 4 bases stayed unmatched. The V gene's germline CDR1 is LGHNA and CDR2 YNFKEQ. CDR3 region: CASSQGTGTRNQPQHF. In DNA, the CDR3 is TGTGCCAGCAGCCAAGGGACAGGGACCCGCAATCAGCCCCAGCATTTT.

CDR3 sequence (DNA): TGTGCCAGCAGTAAGACGGGGGGCTATAATTCACCCCTCCACTTT. Amino acid sequence: CASSKTGGYNSPLHF. V usage is TRBV28 and J usage is TRBJ1-6; tentatively, D is TRBD1 (5 bases). The V gene lost 5 bases and the J gene lost 3 bases, with 11 bases spanning the gap. The V gene's germline CDR1 is MDHEN and CDR2 SYDVKM. This CDR3 contains 15 residues.

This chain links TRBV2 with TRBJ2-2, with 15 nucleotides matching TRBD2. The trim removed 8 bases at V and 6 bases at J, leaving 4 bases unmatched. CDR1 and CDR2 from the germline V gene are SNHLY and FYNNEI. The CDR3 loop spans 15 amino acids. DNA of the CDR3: TGTGCCAGCGCTGGACTAGCGGGAGGGCCCGGGGAGCTGTTTTTT. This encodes CASAGLAGGPGELFF.

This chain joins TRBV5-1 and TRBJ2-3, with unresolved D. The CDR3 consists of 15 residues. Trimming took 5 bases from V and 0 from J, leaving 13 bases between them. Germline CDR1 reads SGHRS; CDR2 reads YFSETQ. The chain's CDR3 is CASRGRATSTDTQYF. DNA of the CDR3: TGCGCCAGCAGAGGAAGGGCGACTAGCACAGATACGCAGTATTTT.

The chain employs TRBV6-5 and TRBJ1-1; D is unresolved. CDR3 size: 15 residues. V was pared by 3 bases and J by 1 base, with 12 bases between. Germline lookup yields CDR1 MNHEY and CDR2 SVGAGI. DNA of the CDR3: TGTGCCAGCAGTTATCGCGGGAGGGCGAACACTGAAGCTTTCTTT. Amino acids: CASSYRGRANTEAFF.

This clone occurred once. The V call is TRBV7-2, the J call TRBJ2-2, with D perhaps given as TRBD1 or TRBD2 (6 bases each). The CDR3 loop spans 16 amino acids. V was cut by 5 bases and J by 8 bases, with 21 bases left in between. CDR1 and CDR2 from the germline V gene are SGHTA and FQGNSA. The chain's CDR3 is CASSRSGQGIRGELFF. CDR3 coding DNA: TGTGCCAGCAGCAGAAGCGGGCAGGGGATCAGGGGGGAGCTGTTTTTT.

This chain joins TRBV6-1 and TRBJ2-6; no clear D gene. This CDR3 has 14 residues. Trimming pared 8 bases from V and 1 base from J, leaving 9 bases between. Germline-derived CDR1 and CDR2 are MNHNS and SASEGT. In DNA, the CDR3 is TGTGCCAGCGCCTCCTTGTCTGGGGCCAACGTCCTGACTTTC. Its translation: CASASLSGANVLTF.

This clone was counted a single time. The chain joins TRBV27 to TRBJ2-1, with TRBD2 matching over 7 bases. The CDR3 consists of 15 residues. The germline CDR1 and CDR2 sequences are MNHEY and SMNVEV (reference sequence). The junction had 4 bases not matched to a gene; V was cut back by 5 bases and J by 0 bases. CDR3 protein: CASSPLANSYNEQFF. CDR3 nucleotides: TGTGCCAGCAGTCCACTAGCGAACTCCTACAATGAGCAGTTCTTC.

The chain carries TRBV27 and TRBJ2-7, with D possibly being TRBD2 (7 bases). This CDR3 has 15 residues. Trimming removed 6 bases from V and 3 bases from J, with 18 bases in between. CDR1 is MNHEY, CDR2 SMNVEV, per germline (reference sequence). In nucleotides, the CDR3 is TGTGCCAGCAGCCCTGTCGGGGGGCAAATCTACGAGCAGTACTTC. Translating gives CASSPVGGQIYEQYF.

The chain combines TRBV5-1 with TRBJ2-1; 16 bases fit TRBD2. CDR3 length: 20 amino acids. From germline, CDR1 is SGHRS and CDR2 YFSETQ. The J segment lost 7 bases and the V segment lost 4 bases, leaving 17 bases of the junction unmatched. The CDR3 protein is CASSKGLAGGPLPSRNEQFF. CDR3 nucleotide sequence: TGCGCCAGCAGCAAGGGACTAGCGGGAGGGCCACTCCCCTCAAGGAATGAGCAGTTCTTC.